The 22 T cell receptor beta chains presented below share a single source sample, sequenced in a study of T cells after yellow fever vaccination. MiXCR, applied by TCRdb to the 5' RACE reads, yields one record per CDR3 protein. In the table there are hundreds of thousands of distinct CDR3 sequences, approximately 13% of which are singletons. This specimen was PBMCs, taken on the day of the yellow fever booster vaccination. Receptor source: a man in his thirties or forties who received the YFV17D yellow fever vaccine.

The rearrangement links TRBV29-1 to TRBJ1-2, with TRBD1 matching 8 bases. Germline V lookup: CDR1 SQVTM, CDR2 ANQGSEA. The CDR3 runs to 14 residues. V was clipped by 3 bases and J by 3 bases; unmatched bases: 6. CDR3 in amino acids: CSVDRGRTDYGYTF. The DNA for the CDR3 is TGCAGCGTTGACAGGGGGCGTACAGACTATGGCTACACCTTC.

The rearrangement uses TRBV7-9 and TRBJ2-7, with 9 bases fitting TRBD1. Per the germline V gene, CDR1 is SEHNR and CDR2 is FQNEAQ (reference sequence). With V trimmed by 5 bases and J by 2 bases, 10 bases remained unmatched. The CDR3 runs to 16 residues. CDR3 loop: CASSPRPGTGTYEQYF. The CDR3 nucleotides are TGTGCCAGCAGCCCCAGACCCGGGACAGGGACCTACGAGCAGTACTTC.

This clonotype was recorded at least ten times. The rearrangement joins TRBV5-5 to TRBJ2-3; no firm D call. The CDR3 contains 15 residues. Germline values: CDR1 SGHKS, CDR2 YYEKEE (reference sequence). Trimming took off 2 bases at V and 4 bases at J, with 14 bases between the two ends. CDR3 bases: TGTGCCAGCAGCTTCGGAAACCTGGCCCCAGATACGCAGTATTTT. Protein: CASSFGNLAPDTQYF.

This clonotype was seen more than once but under ten times. This sequence joins TRBV20-1 and TRBJ2-1; D is tentatively TRBD1 or TRBD2 (5 bases each). The CDR3 runs to 15 residues. The ends were cut back, 1 base at V and 6 bases at J, with 16 bases in the middle. The germline V gene has CDR1 DFQATT and CDR2 SNEGSKA (reference sequence). In DNA, the CDR3 is TGCAGTGCTAGAGCTGGCTTCGGGACCGCCAATGAGCAGTTCTTC. This translates into CSARAGFGTANEQFF.

This clonotype was recorded a few times. J is TRBJ1-1 and V is TRBV5-1, with 10 bases aligning to TRBD1. V shed 4 bases and J 6 bases; nucleotides not matched to a gene: 6. The V gene's germline CDR1 is SGHRS and CDR2 YFSETQ. The CDR3 has 14 amino acids. The CDR3 DNA reads as TGCGCCAGCAGCGTGACAGGGGGCAGAGCTGAAGCTTTCTTT. Translating it yields CASSVTGGRAEAFF.

This clonotype was counted a few times. The V gene is TRBV6-1, the J gene TRBJ2-7, with a tentative D call TRBD2 (5 bases). From germline, CDR1 is MNHNS and CDR2 SASEGT. V was cut by 7 bases and J by 6 bases, with 19 bases left in between. The CDR3 sequence is 14 residues long. CDR3 nucleotide sequence: TGTGCCAGCACCCCGGGAATAGGATTCTCCGAGCAGTACTTC. Its translation: CASTPGIGFSEQYF.

The V call is TRBV7-2, the J call TRBJ2-1; 15 positions match TRBD2. V dropped 4 bases and J dropped 9; count of bases not matched to a gene: 1. CDR1 is SGHTA, CDR2 FQGNSA, per germline. This CDR3 has 14 amino acids. The CDR3 coding sequence is TGTGCCAGCAGCTGGGGACTAGCGGGAGGTGAGCAGTTCTTC. Translation: CASSWGLAGGEQFF.

J is TRBJ1-1 and V is TRBV29-1, with D possibly matching TRBD1 (5 bases). From germline, CDR1 is SQVTM and CDR2 ANQGSEA. This CDR3 has 13 residues. V was clipped by 1 base and J by 1 base, with 7 bases between them. This CDR3 reads CSVEGTPNTEAFF. The CDR3 DNA follows: TGCAGCGTTGAAGGGACACCGAACACTGAAGCTTTCTTT.

This clonotype appeared a few times. The chain recombines TRBV20-1 with TRBJ2-5; 14 nucleotides line up with TRBD2. CDR1 is DFQATT, CDR2 SNEGSKA, per germline (reference sequence). The CDR3 contains 17 residues. Trimming at V came to 6 bases and at J to 6 bases, leaving 15 bases not matched to a gene. The CDR3 spells CSAQETSGRAGIQTQYF. Here the CDR3 DNA reads TGCAGTGCGCAAGAGACTAGCGGGAGGGCCGGGATACAGACCCAGTACTTC.

Ten or more counts support this clonotype. This sequence joins TRBV7-2 and TRBJ2-5; D call uncertain. The CDR3 spans 13 residues. CDR1 and CDR2 (germline): SGHTA, FQGNSA. V was trimmed by 1 base and J by 5 bases, leaving 8 bases between them. The CDR3 DNA is TGTGCCAGCAGCTTAGTATTCGGGGAGACCCAGTACTTC. It codes for CASSLVFGETQYF.

This clonotype was seen only a few times. The V call is TRBV12-3 or TRBV12-4, the J call TRBJ2-7; D not certain. The CDR3 spans 12 residues. V lost 1 base and J 9 bases, leaving 10 bases between the germline ends. In nucleotides, the CDR3 is TGTGCCAGCAGTTTAGGGCTAGAACGGCAGTACTTC. Translating it yields CASSLGLERQYF.

This clonotype turned up a few times. The chain is built from TRBV5-1 and TRBJ2-3, with TRBD2 identical over 10 bases. Germline trimming cut 7 bases from V and 4 bases from J; bases unmatched to any gene: 12. CDR3 length: 16 residues. CDR1 and CDR2 from the germline V gene are SGHRS and YFSETQ. The CDR3 loop reads CASEPLAGGEADTQYF. CDR3 bases: TGCGCCAGCGAACCTTTAGCGGGAGGTGAGGCAGATACGCAGTATTTT.

The CDR3 nucleotides are TGTGCCAGTAGTATAAATTCAGGGAGGAACGAGCAGTACTTC. As protein: CASSINSGRNEQYF. V and J are TRBV19 and TRBJ2-7; TRBD2 might be the D (6 bases). Germline V gives CDR1 LNHDA, CDR2 SQIVND (reference sequence). CDR3 length: 14 residues. Trimming took 2 bases from V and 5 from J, leaving 13 bases between them.

This clonotype was detected ten times or more. The chain carries TRBV29-1 and TRBJ2-5; the D gene is possibly TRBD2 (5 bases). V was shortened by 4 bases and J by 4 bases, with 16 bases between the two germline ends. This CDR3 contains 14 residues. CDR1 SQVTM and CDR2 ANQGSEA come from the germline V gene. This chain's CDR3 is CSVVDGFEGETQYF. The DNA for the CDR3 is TGCAGCGTTGTCGACGGATTCGAGGGAGAGACCCAGTACTTC.

This clonotype was seen a few times. The CDR3 sequence is CSAKRSVNEQYF. CDR3 DNA: TGCAGTGCTAAGAGGTCCGTGAACGAGCAGTACTTC. The V gene is TRBV20-1, the J gene TRBJ2-7; D unresolved. The V gene lost 4 bases and the J gene lost 5 bases, with 12 bases spanning the gap. This CDR3 spans 12 amino acids. Germline CDR1 reads DFQATT; CDR2 reads SNEGSKA (reference sequence).

This clonotype has more than one count but fewer than ten. J is TRBJ2-1 and V is TRBV29-1; TRBD2 is a possible D gene (7 bases). The CDR3 length is 15 residues. CDR1 and CDR2 (germline): SQVTM, ANQGSEA. The V and J ends lost 4 bases and 3 bases respectively, with 16 bases between them. The CDR3 sequence is CSVGSLGGVYNEQFF. The CDR3, as DNA: TGCAGCGTTGGCTCTCTAGGGGGGGTCTACAATGAGCAGTTCTTC.

The rearrangement uses TRBV4-1 and TRBJ2-1, with 10 bases identical to TRBD2. V was clipped by 2 bases and J by 9 bases; unmatched bases: 7. Germline CDR1 and CDR2: MGHRA and YSYEKL. This CDR3 is built from 15 residues. CDR3 nucleotide sequence: TGCGCCAGCAGCCAACGCCTAGCGGGAGAGTTTGAGCAGTTCTTC. Its protein is CASSQRLAGEFEQFF.

This clonotype was recorded a few times. The V call is TRBV7-9, the J call TRBJ2-5, with 7 bases lining up with TRBD1. Germline V gene data show CDR1 as SEHNR and CDR2 as FQNEAQ (reference sequence). J gave up 6 bases and V 5 bases, and 6 bases lay outside the gene matches. The CDR3 has 13 residues. The CDR3 spells CASSDDREKTQYF. DNA for the CDR3: TGTGCCAGCAGCGACGACAGGGAGAAGACCCAGTACTTC.

This chain links TRBV6-1 with TRBJ2-5, with 7 bases aligning to TRBD1. Trimming at V came to 2 bases and at J to 7 bases, leaving 13 bases not matched to a gene. There are 16 residues in the CDR3. Looked up from germline, CDR1 is MNHNS and CDR2 is SASEGT. The chain's CDR3 is CASSERQKGARGTQYF. CDR3 sequence (DNA): TGTGCCAGCAGTGAAAGACAGAAGGGGGCGCGAGGGACCCAGTACTTC.

The CDR3 reads CSARAGVLSDTQYF. The CDR3 region has the DNA TGCAGTGCTAGAGCTGGGGTACTAAGTGATACGCAGTATTTT. The chain uses TRBV20-1 and TRBJ2-3; D is unresolved. CDR3 length equals 14 residues. The germline CDR1 and CDR2 sequences are DFQATT and SNEGSKA (reference sequence). Trimming stripped 1 base from V and 6 bases from J, with 14 bases between.

The chain recombines TRBV20-1 with TRBJ2-5; possible D gene TRBD2, 5 bases. The CDR3 runs 14 residues. The V gene lost 4 bases and the J gene lost 5 bases, with 17 bases spanning the gap. Looked up from germline, CDR1 is DFQATT and CDR2 is SNEGSKA (reference sequence). CDR3 sequence (DNA): TGCAGTGCTACCCCGACGGGATTACGGGAGACCCAGTACTTC. Residues: CSATPTGLRETQYF.

The V and J genes are TRBV20-1 and TRBJ1-1; D not resolved. The CDR3 length is 10 residues. V dropped 3 bases and J dropped 8 bases, with 7 bases sitting between them. Per germline, CDR1 DFQATT and CDR2 SNEGSKA (reference sequence). The CDR3 spells CSASLNEAFF. The CDR3 bases are TGCAGTGCTAGCCTCAACGAAGCTTTCTTT.